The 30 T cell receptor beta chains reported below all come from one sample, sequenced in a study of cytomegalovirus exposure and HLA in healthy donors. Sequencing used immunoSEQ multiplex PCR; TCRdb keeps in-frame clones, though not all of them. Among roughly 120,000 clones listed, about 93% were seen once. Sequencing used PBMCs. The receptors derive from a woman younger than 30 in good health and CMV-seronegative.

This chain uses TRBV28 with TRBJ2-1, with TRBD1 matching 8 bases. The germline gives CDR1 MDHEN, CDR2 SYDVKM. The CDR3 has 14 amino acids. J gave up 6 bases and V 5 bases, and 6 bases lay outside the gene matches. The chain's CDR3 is CASSPTDRGNEQFF. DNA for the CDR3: TGTGCCAGCAGTCCAACCGACAGGGGCAATGAGCAGTTCTTC.

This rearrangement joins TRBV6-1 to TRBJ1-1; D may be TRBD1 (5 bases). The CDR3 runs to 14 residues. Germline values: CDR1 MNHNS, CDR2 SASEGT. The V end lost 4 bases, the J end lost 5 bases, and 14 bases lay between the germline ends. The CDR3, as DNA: TGTGCCAGCAGTGGGCAGGGTGGGCCGACTGAAGCTTTCTTT. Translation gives CASSGQGGPTEAFF.

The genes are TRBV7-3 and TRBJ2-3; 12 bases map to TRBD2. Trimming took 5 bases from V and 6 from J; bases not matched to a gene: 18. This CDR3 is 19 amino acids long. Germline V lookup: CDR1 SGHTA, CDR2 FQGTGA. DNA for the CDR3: TGTGCCAGCAGCGACACTAGCGGGGGGTCCGGGGGTAGGCGGGATACGCAGTATTTT. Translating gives CASSDTSGGSGGRRDTQYF.

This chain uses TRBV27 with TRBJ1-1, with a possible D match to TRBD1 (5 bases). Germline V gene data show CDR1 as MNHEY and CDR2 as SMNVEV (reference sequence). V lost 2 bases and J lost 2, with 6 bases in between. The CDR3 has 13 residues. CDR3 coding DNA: TGTGCCAGCAGTTTACAGGGTAACACTGAAGCTTTCTTT. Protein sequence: CASSLQGNTEAFF.

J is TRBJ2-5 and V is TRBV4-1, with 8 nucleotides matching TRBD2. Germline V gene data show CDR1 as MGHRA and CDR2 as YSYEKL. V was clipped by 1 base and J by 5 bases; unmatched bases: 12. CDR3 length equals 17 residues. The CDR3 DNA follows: TGCGCCAGCAGCCAAGTTGAAGCGGGAGATTTGGGGGAGACCCAGTACTTC. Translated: CASSQVEAGDLGETQYF.

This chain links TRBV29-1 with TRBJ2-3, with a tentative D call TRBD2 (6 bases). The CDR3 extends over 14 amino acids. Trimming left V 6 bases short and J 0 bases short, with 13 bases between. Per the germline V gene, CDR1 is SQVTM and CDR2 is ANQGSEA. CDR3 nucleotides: TGCAGCGTCGCCGGCGGGACTAGCACAGATACGCAGTATTTT. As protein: CSVAGGTSTDTQYF.

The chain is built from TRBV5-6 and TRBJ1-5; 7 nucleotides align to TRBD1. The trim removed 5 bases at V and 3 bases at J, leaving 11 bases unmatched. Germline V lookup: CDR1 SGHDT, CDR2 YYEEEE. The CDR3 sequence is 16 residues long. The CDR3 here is CASSRRQGYNNQPQHF. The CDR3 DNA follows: TGTGCCAGCAGTAGAAGACAGGGCTATAACAATCAGCCCCAGCATTTT.

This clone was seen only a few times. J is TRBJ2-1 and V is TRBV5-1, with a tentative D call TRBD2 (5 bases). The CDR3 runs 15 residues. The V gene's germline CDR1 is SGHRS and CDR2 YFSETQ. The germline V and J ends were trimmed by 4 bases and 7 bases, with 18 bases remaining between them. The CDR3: CASSQQLGGANEQFF. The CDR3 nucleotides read TGCGCCAGCAGCCAACAGCTCGGAGGAGCGAATGAGCAGTTCTTC. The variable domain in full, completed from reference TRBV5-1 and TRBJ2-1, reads KAGVTQTPRYLIKTRGQQVTLSCSPISGHRSVSWYQQTPGQGLQFLFEYFSETQRNKGNFPGRFSGRQFSNSRSEMNVSTLELGDSALYLCASSQQLGGANEQFFGPGTRLTVL.

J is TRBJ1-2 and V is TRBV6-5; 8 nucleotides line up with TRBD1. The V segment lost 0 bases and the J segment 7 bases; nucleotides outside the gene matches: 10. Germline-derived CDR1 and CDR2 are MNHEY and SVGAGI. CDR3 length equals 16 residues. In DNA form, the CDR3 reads TGTGCCAGCAGTTACTCGTCAGGGGGCGGTTTAGGTGGCTACACCTTC. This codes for CASSYSSGGGLGGYTF.

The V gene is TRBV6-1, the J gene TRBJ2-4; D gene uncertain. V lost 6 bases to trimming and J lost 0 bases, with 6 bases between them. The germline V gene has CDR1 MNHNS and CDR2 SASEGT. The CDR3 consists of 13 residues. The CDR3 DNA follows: TGTGCCAGCAGCTCTCTAGCCAAAAACATTCAGTACTTC. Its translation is CASSSLAKNIQYF.

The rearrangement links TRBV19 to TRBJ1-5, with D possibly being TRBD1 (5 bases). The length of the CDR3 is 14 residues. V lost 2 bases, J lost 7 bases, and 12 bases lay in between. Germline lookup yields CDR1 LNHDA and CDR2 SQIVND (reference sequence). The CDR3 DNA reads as TGTGCCAGTAGTATATTCAGGGTCGAGCAGCCCCAGCATTTT. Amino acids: CASSIFRVEQPQHF.

CDR3 DNA: TGCGCCAGCAGCTTGGGGGGGGACCCTTTCTCGAACACTGAAGCTTTCTTT. Its protein product is CASSLGGDPFSNTEAFF. V usage is TRBV5-1 and J usage is TRBJ1-1, with TRBD1 as a possible D gene (5 bases). V was shortened by 0 bases and J by 1 base, with 16 bases between the two germline ends. CDR1 SGHRS and CDR2 YFSETQ come from the germline V gene. The CDR3 has 17 residues.

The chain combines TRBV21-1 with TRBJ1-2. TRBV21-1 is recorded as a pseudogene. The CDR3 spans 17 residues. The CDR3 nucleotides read TGTGCCAGCAGCAAAGGGCGGAAGAGGGATCGGAACTATGGCTACACCTTC. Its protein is CASSKGRKRDRNYGYTF.

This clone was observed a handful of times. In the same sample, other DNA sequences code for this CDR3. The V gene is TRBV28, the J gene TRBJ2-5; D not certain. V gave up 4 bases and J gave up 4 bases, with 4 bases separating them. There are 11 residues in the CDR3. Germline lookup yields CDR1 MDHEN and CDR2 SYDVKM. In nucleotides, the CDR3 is TGTGCCAGCAGTTCGAGAGAGACCCAGTACTTC. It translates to CASSSRETQYF.

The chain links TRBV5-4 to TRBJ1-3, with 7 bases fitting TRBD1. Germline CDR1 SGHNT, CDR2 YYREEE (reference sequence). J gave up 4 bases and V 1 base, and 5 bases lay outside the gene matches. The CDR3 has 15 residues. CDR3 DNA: TGTGCCAGCAGCTTGACAGGGGAGGCCGGAAACACCATATATTTT. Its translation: CASSLTGEAGNTIYF.

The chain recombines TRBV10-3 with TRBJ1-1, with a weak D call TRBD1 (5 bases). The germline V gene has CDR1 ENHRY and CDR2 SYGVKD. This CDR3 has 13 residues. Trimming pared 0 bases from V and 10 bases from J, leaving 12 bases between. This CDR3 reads CAISESGGDGAFF. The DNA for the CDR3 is TGTGCCATCAGTGAGTCTGGCGGGGACGGAGCTTTCTTT.

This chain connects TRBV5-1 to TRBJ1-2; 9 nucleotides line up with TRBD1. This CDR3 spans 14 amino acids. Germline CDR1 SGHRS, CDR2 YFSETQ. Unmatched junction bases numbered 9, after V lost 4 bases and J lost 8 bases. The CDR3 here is CASSKTGGSGGYTF. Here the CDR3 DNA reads TGCGCCAGCAGCAAAACAGGGGGCTCTGGGGGCTACACCTTC.

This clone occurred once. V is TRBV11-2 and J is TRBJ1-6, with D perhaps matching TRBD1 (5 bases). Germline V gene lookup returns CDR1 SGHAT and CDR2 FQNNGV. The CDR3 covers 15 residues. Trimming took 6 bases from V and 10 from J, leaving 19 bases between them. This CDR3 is CASSPSGGDYSPLHF. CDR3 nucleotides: TGTGCCAGCAGTCCCTCGGGGGGAGACTACTCACCCCTCCACTTT.

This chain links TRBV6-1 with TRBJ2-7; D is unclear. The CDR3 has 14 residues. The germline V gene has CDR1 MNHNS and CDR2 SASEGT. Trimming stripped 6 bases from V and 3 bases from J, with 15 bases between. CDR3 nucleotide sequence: TGTGCCAGCAGGGCCACCGTGAACGACTACGAGCAGTACTTC. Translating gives CASRATVNDYEQYF.

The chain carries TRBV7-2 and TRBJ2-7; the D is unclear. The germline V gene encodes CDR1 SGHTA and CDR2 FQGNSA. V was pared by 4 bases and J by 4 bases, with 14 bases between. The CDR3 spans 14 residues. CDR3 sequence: CASSSPSGWYEQYF. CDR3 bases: TGTGCCAGCAGCTCCCCCTCGGGTTGGTACGAGCAGTACTTC.

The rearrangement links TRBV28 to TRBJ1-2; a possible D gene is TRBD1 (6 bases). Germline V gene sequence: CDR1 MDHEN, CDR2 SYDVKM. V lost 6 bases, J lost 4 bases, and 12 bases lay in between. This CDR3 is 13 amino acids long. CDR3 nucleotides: TGTGCCAGCAGGCCTGGACAGACCTATGGCTACACCTTC. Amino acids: CASRPGQTYGYTF.

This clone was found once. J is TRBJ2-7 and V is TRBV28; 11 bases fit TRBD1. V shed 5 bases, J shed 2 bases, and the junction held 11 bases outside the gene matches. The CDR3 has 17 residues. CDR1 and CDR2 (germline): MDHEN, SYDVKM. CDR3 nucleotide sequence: TGTGCCAGCAGTCCCCCGGGCCCGGGACAGGGGGCCTACGAGCAGTACTTC. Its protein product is CASSPPGPGQGAYEQYF.

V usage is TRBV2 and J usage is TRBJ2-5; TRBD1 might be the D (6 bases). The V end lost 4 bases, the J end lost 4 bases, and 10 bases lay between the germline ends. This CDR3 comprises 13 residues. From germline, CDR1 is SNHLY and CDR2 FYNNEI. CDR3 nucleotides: TGTGCCAGCAGTGGGCAACAGGGAGAGACCCAGTACTTC. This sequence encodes CASSGQQGETQYF.

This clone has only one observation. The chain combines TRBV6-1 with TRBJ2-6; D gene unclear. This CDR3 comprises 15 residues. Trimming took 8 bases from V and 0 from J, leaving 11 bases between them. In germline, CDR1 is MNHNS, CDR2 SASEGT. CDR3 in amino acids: CASLSFSSGANVLTF. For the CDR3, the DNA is TGTGCCAGCCTCAGTTTCTCCTCTGGGGCCAACGTCCTGACTTTC.

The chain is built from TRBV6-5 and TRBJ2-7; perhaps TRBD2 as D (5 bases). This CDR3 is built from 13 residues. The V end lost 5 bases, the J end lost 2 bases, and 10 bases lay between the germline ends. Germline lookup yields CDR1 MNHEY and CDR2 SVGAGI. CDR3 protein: CASSDPGAYEQYF. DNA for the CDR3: TGTGCCAGCAGTGACCCCGGGGCCTACGAGCAGTACTTC.

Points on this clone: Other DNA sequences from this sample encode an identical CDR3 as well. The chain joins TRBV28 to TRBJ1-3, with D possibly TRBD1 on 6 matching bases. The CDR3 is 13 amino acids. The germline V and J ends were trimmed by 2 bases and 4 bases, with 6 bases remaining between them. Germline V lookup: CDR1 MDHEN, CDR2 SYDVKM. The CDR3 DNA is TGTGCCAGCAGTTTAACAGGGGGAAACACCATATATTTT. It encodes CASSLTGGNTIYF.

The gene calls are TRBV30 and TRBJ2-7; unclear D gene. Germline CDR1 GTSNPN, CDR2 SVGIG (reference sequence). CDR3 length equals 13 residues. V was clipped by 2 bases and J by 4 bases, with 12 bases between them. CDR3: CAWSPNPWYEQYF. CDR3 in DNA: TGTGCCTGGAGTCCTAACCCGTGGTACGAGCAGTACTTC.

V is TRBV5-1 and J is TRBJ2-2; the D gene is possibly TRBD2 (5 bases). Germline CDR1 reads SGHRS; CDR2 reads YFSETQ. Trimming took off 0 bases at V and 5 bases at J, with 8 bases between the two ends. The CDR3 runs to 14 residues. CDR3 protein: CASSLAPGTGELFF. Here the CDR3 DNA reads TGCGCCAGCAGCTTGGCCCCGGGAACCGGGGAGCTGTTTTTT.

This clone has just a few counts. The chain's CDR3 is CASSEGLAGGADTQYF. CDR3 coding DNA: TGTGCCAGCAGTGAGGGACTAGCGGGAGGCGCAGATACGCAGTATTTT. The chain joins TRBV6-4 to TRBJ2-3; 15 bases align to TRBD2. The V gene's germline CDR1 is MRHNA and CDR2 SNTAGT. The CDR3 runs to 16 residues. V was clipped by 3 bases and J by 4 bases; unmatched bases: 2.

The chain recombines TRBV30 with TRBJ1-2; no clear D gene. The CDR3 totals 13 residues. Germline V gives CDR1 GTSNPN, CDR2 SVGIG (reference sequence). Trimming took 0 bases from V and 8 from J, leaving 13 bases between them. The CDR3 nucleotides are TGTGCCTGGAGTGTAGGGCCCGGGGAGGGCTACACCTTC. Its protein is CAWSVGPGEGYTF.